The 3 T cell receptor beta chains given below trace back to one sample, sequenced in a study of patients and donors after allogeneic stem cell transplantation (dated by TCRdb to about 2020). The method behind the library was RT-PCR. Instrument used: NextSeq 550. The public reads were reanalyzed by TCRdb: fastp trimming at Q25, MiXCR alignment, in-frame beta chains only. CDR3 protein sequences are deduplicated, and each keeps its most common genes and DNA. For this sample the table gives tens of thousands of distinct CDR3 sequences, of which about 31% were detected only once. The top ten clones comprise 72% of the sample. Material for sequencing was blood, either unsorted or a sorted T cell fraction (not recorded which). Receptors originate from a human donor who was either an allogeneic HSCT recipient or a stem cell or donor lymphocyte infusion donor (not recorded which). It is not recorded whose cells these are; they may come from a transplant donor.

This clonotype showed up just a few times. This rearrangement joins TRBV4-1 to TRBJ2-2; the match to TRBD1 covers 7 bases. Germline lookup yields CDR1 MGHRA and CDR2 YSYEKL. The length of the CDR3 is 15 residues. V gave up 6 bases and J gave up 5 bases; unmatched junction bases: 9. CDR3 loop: CASRGYKGATGELFF. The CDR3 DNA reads TGCGCCAGCAGGGGATATAAGGGGGCTACCGGGGAGCTGTTTTTT.

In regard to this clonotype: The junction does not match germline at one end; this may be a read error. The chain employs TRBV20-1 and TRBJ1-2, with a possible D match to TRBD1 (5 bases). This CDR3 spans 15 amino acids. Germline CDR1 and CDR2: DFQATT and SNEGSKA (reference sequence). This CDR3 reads CSAREAGSWGYGFTF. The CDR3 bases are TGCAGTGCTAGAGAGGCAGGGAGTTGGGGATATGGCTTCACCTTC.

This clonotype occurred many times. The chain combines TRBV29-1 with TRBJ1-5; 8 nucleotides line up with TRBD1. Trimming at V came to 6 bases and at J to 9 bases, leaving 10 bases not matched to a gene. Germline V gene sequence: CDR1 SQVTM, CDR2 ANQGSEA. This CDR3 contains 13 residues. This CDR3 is CSVGQGGVGPQHF. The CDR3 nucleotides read TGCAGCGTCGGACAGGGCGGGGTGGGGCCCCAGCATTTT.